This T cell receptor (beta chain) was retrieved from a study of T-cell reconstitution after alpha-beta-depleted transplantation in children. CDR1 is DFQATT, CDR2 SNEGSKA, per germline (reference sequence). J gave up 2 bases and V 0 bases, and 10 bases lay outside the gene matches. The CDR3 loop spans 16 amino acids. This clonotype was found many times. Unique molecular identifiers were incorporated into the prepared TCRbeta library. TCRdb analysed the PCR reads with MiXCR anew, one entry per CDR3 protein. This table has roughly 200,000 distinct CDR3 sequences, over 5.5% appearing once. The origin of this receptor is a human donor who donated a stem cell graft to a child with Wiskott-Aldrich syndrome. The rearrangement links TRBV20-1 to TRBJ2-7; 7 bases align to TRBD2. The input for sequencing was PBMCs from the stem cell graft donor, taken from the stem cell graft. The DNA for the CDR3 is TGCAGTGCTAGAGATCTATGGGAGGGGCCCACCTACGAGCAGTACTTC. Amino acid sequence: CSARDLWEGPTYEQYF.